This is a list of T cell receptor beta chains from one sample in a study of cytomegalovirus exposure and HLA in healthy donors. The table came from immunoSEQ multiplex PCR; TCRdb's copy has only in-frame clones and leaves some out. The sample has 150,000 to 200,000 clones; around 77% are singletons. Material for sequencing was PBMCs. Receptor source: a woman aged 40-49 years in good health and CMV-seronegative. Both conserved end residues are part of each CDR3. Fields, in order: clone size, D gene, V gene, J gene, CDR3 DNA, CDR3 protein. The D gene is left open where the match is weak. Not all rows give a size; the values are once, few, many and, for expanded clones, a class.

-	TRBD1	TRBV9	TRBJ2-1	TGTGCCAGCAGCGTGCAGGGGGTTTCCTACAATGAGCAGTTCTTC	CASSVQGVSYNEQFF
-	TRBD2	TRBV6-5	TRBJ2-7	TGTGCCAGCAGGACAACTAGCGGGAGTATGTACGAGCAGTACTTC	CASRTTSGSMYEQYF
-	TRBD2	TRBV5-1	TRBJ2-3	TGCGCCAGTTTGGAACTTCCCACGGGGGGAGTTGGAGATACGCAGTATTTT	CASLELPTGGVGDTQYF
-	-	TRBV7-9	TRBJ2-7	TGTGCCAGCGGTGTAAGCGGCCTCTACGAGCAGTACTTC	CASGVSGLYEQYF
-	-	TRBV6-1	TRBJ1-2	TGTGCCAGCAGTGGGGCTGCGTATGGCTACACCTTC	CASSGAAYGYTF
-	-	TRBV27	TRBJ2-7	TGTGCCAGCAGTTCCAGGAACGAGCAGTACTTC	CASSSRNEQYF
-	TRBD2	TRBV27	TRBJ2-5	TGTGCCAGCAGTTTAGCGGGAGGGCGCCAAGAGACCCAGTACTTC	CASSLAGGRQETQYF
many	TRBD1	TRBV30	TRBJ2-1	TGTGCCTGGAAGGACAGGGAATCGATCAGCAATGAGCAGTTCTTC	CAWKDRESISNEQFF
-	TRBD1	TRBV7-9	TRBJ1-1	TGTGCCAGCAGCTTAGCTGGGACAGGGATGAACACTGAAGCTTTCTTT	CASSLAGTGMNTEAFF
-	-	TRBV9	TRBJ1-5	TGTGCCAGCAGCTTCCGGACAGAGCGACAGCCCCAGCATTTT	CASSFRTERQPQHF
-	TRBD2	TRBV5-6	TRBJ2-5	TGTGCCAGCACCCCAGGGACTAGCGGGAGGGAGACCCAGTACTTC	CASTPGTSGRETQYF
-	-	TRBV5-4	TRBJ2-5	TGTGCCAGCAGCTTGTTGCCCGTGGCGGCTGAGACCCAGTACTTC	CASSLLPVAAETQYF
-	-	TRBV18	TRBJ1-3	TGTGCCAGCTCACAAGGCAGGGAACCCGGAAACACCATATATTTT	CASSQGREPGNTIYF
-	-	TRBV19	TRBJ2-1	TGTGCCAGTAGCACGACAGACAATGAGCAGTTCTTC	CASSTTDNEQFF
few	-	TRBV19	TRBJ1-2	TGTGCCAGTAGTTCACGGACAGCGATCTATGGCTACACCTTC	CASSSRTAIYGYTF
-	TRBD1	TRBV18	TRBJ2-2	TGTGCCAGCCGCCGGACAGGGGACACCGGGGAGCTGTTTTTT	CASRRTGDTGELFF
-	TRBD1	TRBV18	TRBJ1-1	TGTGCCAGCTCACGCGGACAGGGGGGTGGGACGTCTGAAGCTTTCTTT	CASSRGQGGGTSEAFF
-	TRBD2	TRBV6-5	TRBJ2-7	TGTGCCAGCAAAGCGGGATCCCTGGAGCAGTACTTC	CASKAGSLEQYF
-	-	TRBV2	TRBJ1-3	TGTGCCAGCAGCGGCGGGACGGACTACGGAAACACCATATATTTT	CASSGGTDYGNTIYF
-	TRBD2	TRBV5-1	TRBJ2-5	TGCGCCAGCAGCCCGCATTCAGCGGGAGGGAGAGAGACCCAGTACTTC	CASSPHSAGGRETQYF
-	TRBD1	TRBV4-1	TRBJ1-1	TGCGCCAGCAGCCAAGACGGGACAGGGGGCCCGATGAACACTGAAGCTTTCTTT	CASSQDGTGGPMNTEAFF
-	TRBD1	TRBV10-2	TRBJ1-2	TGCGCCAGCAGTGATCAGGGACAGGACCATGGCTACACCTTC	CASSDQGQDHGYTF
-	-	TRBV2	TRBJ1-4	TGTGCCAGTTCCAGGGGTGCGGAGGAAAAACTGTTTTTT	CASSRGAEEKLFF
-	TRBD1	TRBV7-8	TRBJ1-2	TGTGCCAGCAGCCTGCCCCCGGGACAGGGGGCCCGGGGGGGCTACACCTTC	CASSLPPGQGARGGYTF
-	-	TRBV27	TRBJ1-3	TGTGCCAGCAGTTTCGCAGGGTCTGGAAACACCATATATTTT	CASSFAGSGNTIYF
-	-	TRBV7-6	TRBJ1-5	TGTGCCAGCAGCTTCAGTGGTCAGCCCCAGCATTTT	CASSFSGQPQHF
-	-	TRBV30	TRBJ2-3	TGTGCCTGGAGTGTACAGGTAGGAGGGGAGGCGCAGTATTTT	CAWSVQVGGEAQYF
-	-	TRBV18	TRBJ2-7	TGTGCCAGCTCTCCGGACACTTCCTACGAGCAGTACTTC	CASSPDTSYEQYF
-	TRBD1	TRBV11-3	TRBJ1-2	TGTGCCAGCAGCTTCGGACAGGGGGCAGGGTTTACCCATGGCTACACCTTC	CASSFGQGAGFTHGYTF
-	-	TRBV7-7	TRBJ2-5	TGTGCTAGCAGCTTAGCGATCCCGGAGTCCCAGTACTTC	CASSLAIPESQYF
-	-	TRBV5-1	TRBJ2-3	TGCGCCAGCAGCTTGGCCGCCGCGGGAAGCACAGATACGCAGTATTTT	CASSLAAAGSTDTQYF
-	-	TRBV30	TRBJ1-3	TGTGCCTGGAAGGGGGTTGGAAACACCATATATTTT	CAWKGVGNTIYF
few	-	TRBV18	TRBJ2-4	TGTGCCAGCTCACCGCAGGGTGGATCCAAAAACATTCAGTACTTC	CASSPQGGSKNIQYF
-	TRBD1	TRBV14	TRBJ1-2	TGTGCCAGCAGCCAAGATGGACGGGACAGCAACTATGGCTACACCTTC	CASSQDGRDSNYGYTF
-	-	TRBV7-9	TRBJ2-2	TGTGCCAGCAGGAACAGGGAGCTAGGCACCGGGGAGCTGTTTTTT	CASRNRELGTGELFF
-	-	TRBV7-2	TRBJ1-1	TGTGCCAGCAGCTTAGTAGGGGGGGGCACTGAAGCTTTCTTT	CASSLVGGGTEAFF
-	TRBD1	TRBV5-6	TRBJ2-7	TGTGCCAGCAGCTCGATGAACCGGGACAGGGCCTCCTACGAGCAGTACTTC	CASSSMNRDRASYEQYF
-	TRBD2	TRBV7-8	TRBJ2-2	TGTGCCAGCAGCCCCCCTTCTCGCGGGAGGGCCTCCGGGGAGCTGTTTTTT	CASSPPSRGRASGELFF
few	-	TRBV18	TRBJ1-4	TGTGCCAGCTCACCGACGGTTTCGGGGGATGAAAAACTGTTTTTT	CASSPTVSGDEKLFF
-	-	TRBV5-3	TRBJ2-7	TGTGCCAGAAGCTTGTGGGGCCATGCCCTCTACGAGCAGTACTTC	CARSLWGHALYEQYF
-	-	TRBV5-4	TRBJ2-1	TGTGCCAGCAGCGACCCACAGAGCTCCTACAATGAGCAGTTCTTC	CASSDPQSSYNEQFF
few	TRBD2	TRBV27	TRBJ2-7	TGTGCCAGCAGTCTCCGCGGACTAGCGGCCCCCTCGGAGCAGTACTTC	CASSLRGLAAPSEQYF
-	-	TRBV21-1	TRBJ2-3	TGTGCCAGCAGCACAAGTTCGACAGGGCCTAGCACAGATACGCAGTATTTT	CASSTSSTGPSTDTQYF
-	TRBD1	TRBV28	TRBJ2-5	TGTGCCAGCAGTGAGCCGGGACAGGGGGCAGGGGAGACCCAGTACTTC	CASSEPGQGAGETQYF
-	-	TRBV6-5	TRBJ2-7	TGTGCCAGCAGTTACTCTAGGGAGCACTACGAGCAGTACTTC	CASSYSREHYEQYF
-	-	TRBV30	TRBJ2-1	TGTGCCTGGAGTGTAGGGAGTAATGAGCAGTTCTTC	CAWSVGSNEQFF